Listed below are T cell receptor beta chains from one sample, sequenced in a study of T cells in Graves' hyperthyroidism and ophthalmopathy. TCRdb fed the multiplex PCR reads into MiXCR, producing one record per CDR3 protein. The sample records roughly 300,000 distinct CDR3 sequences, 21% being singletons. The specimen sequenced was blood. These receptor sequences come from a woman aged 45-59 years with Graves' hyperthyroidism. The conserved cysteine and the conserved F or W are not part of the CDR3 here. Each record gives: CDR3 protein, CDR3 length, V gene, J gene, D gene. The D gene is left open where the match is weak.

CDR3: SARPELMNTEAF; length: 12; V: TRBV20-1; J: TRBJ1-1; D: -
CDR3: ASIRTGMASGNQPQH; length: 15; V: TRBV19; J: TRBJ1-5; D: -
CDR3: ASSKGLSTYGYT; length: 12; V: TRBV12-3/TRBV12-4; J: TRBJ1-2; D: -
CDR3: ASIPGQGNTGELF; length: 13; V: TRBV19; J: TRBJ2-2; D: TRBD1
CDR3: ASSLSWEQF; length: 9; V: TRBV11-2; J: TRBJ2-1; D: -
CDR3: ASSQVTGSGGYT; length: 12; V: TRBV4-1; J: TRBJ1-2; D: -
CDR3: ASRIQLALSSYNEQF; length: 15; V: TRBV28; J: TRBJ2-1; D: -
CDR3: ATSEGTATYEQY; length: 12; V: TRBV24-1; J: TRBJ2-7; D: TRBD1
CDR3: ASSHPKGGGRDSYEQY; length: 16; V: TRBV4-1; J: TRBJ2-7; D: TRBD2
CDR3: ASSLGVADTQY; length: 11; V: TRBV7-9; J: TRBJ2-3; D: -
CDR3: ASSLGKDQPQH; length: 11; V: TRBV27; J: TRBJ1-5; D: -
CDR3: ASSPRFGTYRDGYT; length: 14; V: TRBV28; J: TRBJ1-2; D: -
CDR3: ASRSSGAVGEQF; length: 12; V: TRBV12-3/TRBV12-4; J: TRBJ2-1; D: -
CDR3: ASRSPSLSYNEQF; length: 13; V: TRBV2; J: TRBJ2-1; D: -
CDR3: ASSLAQGNEQY; length: 11; V: TRBV7-2; J: TRBJ2-7; D: -
CDR3: ASSRLAGAAGTQY; length: 13; V: TRBV7-9; J: TRBJ2-3; D: TRBD2
CDR3: ASSVGPGGTEAF; length: 12; V: TRBV7-2; J: TRBJ1-1; D: -
CDR3: SVERTGGSEQY; length: 11; V: TRBV29-1; J: TRBJ2-7; D: -
CDR3: ASRTGTANTEAF; length: 12; V: TRBV28; J: TRBJ1-1; D: TRBD1
CDR3: ASSGTTGEKLF; length: 11; V: TRBV2; J: TRBJ1-4; D: -
CDR3: ASGLLGPYTGELF; length: 13; V: TRBV12-5; J: TRBJ2-2; D: -
CDR3: SVGHGLGTPNTGELF; length: 15; V: TRBV29-1; J: TRBJ2-2; D: TRBD2
CDR3: ASEPGTGGYEQY; length: 12; V: TRBV6-2/TRBV6-3; J: TRBJ2-7; D: TRBD1
CDR3: SVKRLAGGAHNEQF; length: 14; V: TRBV29-1; J: TRBJ2-1; D: TRBD2
CDR3: ASSLVSGTVRANVLT; length: 15; V: TRBV7-9; J: TRBJ2-6; D: -
CDR3: ASSLREGSSYEQY; length: 13; V: TRBV13; J: TRBJ2-7; D: TRBD2
CDR3: ASSRLSYEQY; length: 10; V: TRBV7-9; J: TRBJ2-7; D: -
CDR3: AWSVTMGEQF; length: 10; V: TRBV30; J: TRBJ2-1; D: -
CDR3: ASSGRMRQGVYEQY; length: 14; V: TRBV28; J: TRBJ2-7; D: TRBD1